Each of the 20 T cell receptor beta chains below was sequenced from the same sample in a study of cytomegalovirus exposure and HLA in healthy donors. In the PCR, 60 Vbeta and 13 Jbeta primers were used. TCRdb's copy holds only in-frame clones and misses some; the assay was immunoSEQ multiplex PCR. The table lists around 130,000 clones, 82% of them singletons, with roughly 1.2% in the top ten. The source material was PBMCs. These TCRs come from a boy aged 5-17 years in good health and CMV-seronegative.

This clone appeared once. This rearrangement joins TRBV28 to TRBJ2-2; weak D call: TRBD2 (5 bases). The V gene's germline CDR1 is MDHEN and CDR2 SYDVKM. The CDR3 is 18 amino acids. The germline V and J ends were trimmed by 6 bases and 0 bases, with 20 bases remaining between them. This chain's CDR3 is CASSVSGGRLANTGELFF. The CDR3 DNA reads TGTGCCAGCAGCGTCAGCGGAGGCCGGTTGGCGAACACCGGGGAGCTGTTTTTT.

CDR3 protein: CASSLGAGGDYGYTF. In DNA, the CDR3 is TGTGCCAGCAGCTTAGGGGCAGGGGGTGACTATGGCTACACCTTC. J is TRBJ1-2 and V is TRBV7-2; TRBD1 agrees at 7 bases. Germline V gives CDR1 SGHTA, CDR2 FQGNSA. The CDR3 totals 15 residues. V lost 1 base to trimming and J lost 3 bases; unmatched junction nucleotides: 5.

CDR3 in amino acids: CASSRQGWDIQYF. CDR3 nucleotides: TGTGCCAGCAGTCGACAGGGCTGGGACATTCAGTACTTC. This sequence joins TRBV6-5 and TRBJ2-4; 7 bases map to TRBD1. The length of the CDR3 is 13 residues. CDR1 and CDR2 from the germline V gene are MNHEY and SVGAGI. V lost 5 bases and J lost 8; bases outside the gene matches: 6.

The rearrangement joins TRBV18 to TRBJ2-2, with TRBD1 as a possible D gene (6 bases). Germline V lookup: CDR1 KGHSH, CDR2 LQKENI. This CDR3 is built from 15 residues. V lost 3 bases to trimming and J lost 3 bases, with 11 bases between them. CDR3 in amino acids: CASSPGTPDTGELFF. CDR3 sequence (DNA): TGTGCCAGCTCACCCGGGACACCTGACACCGGGGAGCTGTTTTTT.

As to this clone: Germline is not matched at one junction end, which may reflect a read error. V usage is TRBV7-9 and J usage is TRBJ2-1, with a weak D call TRBD1 (5 bases). Germline CDR1 and CDR2: SEHNR and FQNEAQ (reference sequence). The CDR3 is made up of 12 amino acids. The CDR3 here is CSSSFRVNEQFF. In DNA, the CDR3 is TGTTCCAGCAGCTTCAGGGTGAATGAGCAGTTCTTC.

A note on this clone: This sample includes further DNA sequences coding for the same CDR3. This sequence joins TRBV2 and TRBJ2-5; tentative D call: TRBD1 (6 bases). Deletions cut 6 bases from V and 5 bases from J, with 16 bases between. The length of the CDR3 is 14 residues. The V gene's germline CDR1 is SNHLY and CDR2 FYNNEI. CDR3 loop: CASSDVKGVETQYF. In DNA, the CDR3 is TGTGCCAGCAGCGATGTTAAGGGGGTCGAGACCCAGTACTTC.

V usage is TRBV27 and J usage is TRBJ2-7, with D unclear. The germline CDR1 and CDR2 sequences are MNHEY and SMNVEV (reference sequence). The CDR3 extends over 12 amino acids. Trimming removed 6 bases at V and 3 bases at J, with 9 bases between. CDR3 loop: CASSSSSYEQYF. The CDR3 DNA reads as TGTGCCAGCAGCTCTTCGAGCTACGAGCAGTACTTC.

This rearrangement joins TRBV5-1 to TRBJ2-2; 7 bases are a match to TRBD1. V shed 2 bases and J 4 bases; nucleotides not matched to a gene: 5. The CDR3 covers 15 residues. Germline loops: CDR1 SGHRS, CDR2 YFSETQ. CDR3 in DNA: TGCGCCAGCAGCTTAGAGGGGGCAAGCACCGGGGAGCTGTTTTTT. It encodes CASSLEGASTGELFF.

This clone came up once. The rearrangement links TRBV2 to TRBJ1-5; no firm D call. Trimming stripped 3 bases from V and 0 bases from J, with 9 bases between. Germline V CDR1 and CDR2: SNHLY, FYNNEI. This CDR3 spans 15 amino acids. The chain's CDR3 is CASSDEDYSNQPQHF. The CDR3 DNA follows: TGTGCCAGCAGTGATGAAGACTATAGCAATCAGCCCCAGCATTTT.

Turning to this clone: The sample carries other DNA sequences with the same CDR3. This chain connects TRBV4-2 to TRBJ2-7; 13 nucleotides agree with TRBD2. Trimming took 4 bases from V and 3 from J; bases not matched to a gene: 3. This CDR3 is 15 amino acids long. Germline V gives CDR1 LGHNA, CDR2 YNFKEQ. The CDR3 DNA sequence: TGTGCCAGCAGCCTCGGGACTAGCGGGGACTACGAGCAGTACTTC. It is translated as CASSLGTSGDYEQYF.

The V call is TRBV19, the J call TRBJ2-4; D gene uncertain. This CDR3 spans 15 amino acids. Trimming shortened V by 1 base and J by 6 bases, and 13 bases separated the two germline ends. Germline V gene data show CDR1 as LNHDA and CDR2 as SQIVND (reference sequence). CDR3 in DNA: TGTGCCAGTAGTATAGGCGTCCCCTCGGGAAACATTCAGTACTTC. Its translation: CASSIGVPSGNIQYF.

This clone was seen a few times. This chain uses TRBV6-6 with TRBJ1-3; D gene unclear. Germline-derived CDR1 and CDR2 are MNHNY and SVGAGI (reference sequence). The CDR3 runs to 13 residues. The V end was cut by 8 bases, the J end by 0 bases, with 8 bases between. In nucleotides, the CDR3 is TGTGCCAGCTCGGGGAACTCTGGAAACACCATATATTTT. This codes for CASSGNSGNTIYF.

This chain links TRBV6-5 with TRBJ2-1; 7 bases are shared with TRBD1. Germline lookup yields CDR1 MNHEY and CDR2 SVGAGI. V trimming: 7 bases; J trimming: 6 bases; junction bases outside the gene matches: 9. CDR3 length: 14 amino acids. The CDR3 DNA is TGTGCCAGCAATAACCACAGGGGTGGCAATGAGCAGTTCTTC. The encoded protein is CASNNHRGGNEQFF.

The genes are TRBV27 and TRBJ1-5; the D gene is possibly TRBD1 (5 bases). Between the trimmed V and J ends, which lost 3 bases and 4 bases, there was a span of 7 bases. The CDR3 sequence is 13 residues long. CDR1 is MNHEY, CDR2 SMNVEV, per germline (reference sequence). CDR3 nucleotide sequence: TGTGCCAGCAGTTTGAAGGGGAATCAGCCCCAGCATTTT. The encoded protein is CASSLKGNQPQHF.

The rearrangement joins TRBV2 to TRBJ2-3; 13 nucleotides align to TRBD2. The junction had 8 bases not matched to a gene; V was cut back by 5 bases and J by 3 bases. The germline CDR1 and CDR2 sequences are SNHLY and FYNNEI. CDR3 size: 17 residues. The CDR3 is CASSTRTSGSRTDTQYF. In DNA form, the CDR3 reads TGTGCCAGCAGTACCCGGACTAGCGGGAGTCGGACAGATACGCAGTATTTT. Supplemented by reference TRBV2 and TRBJ2-3, the full variable domain reads EPEVTQTPSHQVTQMGQEVILRCVPISNHLYFYWYRQILGQKVEFLVSFYNNEISEKSEIFDDQFSVERPDGSNFTLKIRSTKLEDSAMYFCASSTRTSGSRTDTQYFGPGTRLTVL.

The chain combines TRBV6-5 with TRBJ2-5; TRBD2 aligns across 11 bases. Germline CDR1 reads MNHEY; CDR2 reads SVGAGI. The CDR3 runs to 15 residues. Germline trimming cut 5 bases from V and 5 bases from J; bases unmatched to any gene: 7. The CDR3 protein is CASSTVAGGRETQYF. Here the CDR3 DNA reads TGTGCCAGCAGTACGGTAGCGGGAGGGCGGGAGACCCAGTACTTC.

The rearrangement uses TRBV29-1 and TRBJ2-7; 10 nucleotides align to TRBD1. The V gene's germline CDR1 is SQVTM and CDR2 ANQGSEA. V was pared by 5 bases and J by 5 bases, with 18 bases of the junction left unmatched. The CDR3 runs 17 residues. CDR3 in amino acids: CSVRLQPGQGLMDEQYF. The CDR3 DNA follows: TGCAGCGTTCGGCTGCAACCGGGACAGGGGCTGATGGACGAGCAGTACTTC.

This chain joins TRBV4-3 and TRBJ1-2; TRBD1 matches 11 bases. Germline trimming cut 0 bases from V and 5 bases from J; bases unmatched to any gene: 8. This CDR3 region has 17 residues. Germline assignment: CDR1 LGHNA and CDR2 YSLEER. CDR3: CASSQEMDRGRSYGYTF. CDR3 in DNA: TGCGCCAGCAGCCAAGAGATGGACAGGGGGCGATCTTATGGCTACACCTTC.

The rearrangement links TRBV7-8 to TRBJ1-2; D call uncertain. V gave up 3 bases and J gave up 5 bases, with 13 bases separating them. The CDR3 is made up of 14 amino acids. Germline CDR1 reads SGHVS; CDR2 reads FQNEAQ. The CDR3 sequence is CASSLRAGGYGYTF. CDR3 bases: TGTGCCAGCAGCTTGAGGGCGGGAGGGTATGGCTACACCTTC.

The CDR3 bases are TGTGCCAGCAAAAGACCGGGACAGGCCTCCTACGAGCAGTACTTC. Translation gives CASKRPGQASYEQYF. This chain links TRBV27 with TRBJ2-7, with 8 bases aligning to TRBD1. V was clipped by 7 bases and J by 0 bases; unmatched bases: 8. This CDR3 contains 15 residues. Germline CDR1 and CDR2: MNHEY and SMNVEV (reference sequence).